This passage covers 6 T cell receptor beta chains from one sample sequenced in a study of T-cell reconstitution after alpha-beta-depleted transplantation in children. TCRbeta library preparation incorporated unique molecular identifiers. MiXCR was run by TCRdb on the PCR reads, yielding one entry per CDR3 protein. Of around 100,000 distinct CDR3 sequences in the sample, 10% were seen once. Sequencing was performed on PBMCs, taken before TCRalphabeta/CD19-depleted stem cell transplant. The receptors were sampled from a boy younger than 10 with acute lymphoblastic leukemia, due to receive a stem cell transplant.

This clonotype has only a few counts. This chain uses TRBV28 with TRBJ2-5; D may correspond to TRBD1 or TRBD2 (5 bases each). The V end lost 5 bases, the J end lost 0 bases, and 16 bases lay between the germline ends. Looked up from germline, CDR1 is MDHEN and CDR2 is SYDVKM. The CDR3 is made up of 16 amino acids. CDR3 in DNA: TGTGCCAGCAGTCCGCGATGGGGCGGGTACCAAGAGACCCAGTACTTC. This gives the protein CASSPRWGGYQETQYF.

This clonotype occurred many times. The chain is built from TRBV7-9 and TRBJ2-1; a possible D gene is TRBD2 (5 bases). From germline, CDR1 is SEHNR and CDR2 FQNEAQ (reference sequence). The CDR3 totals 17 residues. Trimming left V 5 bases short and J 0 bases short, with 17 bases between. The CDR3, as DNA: TGTGCCAGCAGCCTTGTGATCCGGGGAAGCTCCTACAATGAGCAGTTCTTC. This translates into CASSLVIRGSSYNEQFF.

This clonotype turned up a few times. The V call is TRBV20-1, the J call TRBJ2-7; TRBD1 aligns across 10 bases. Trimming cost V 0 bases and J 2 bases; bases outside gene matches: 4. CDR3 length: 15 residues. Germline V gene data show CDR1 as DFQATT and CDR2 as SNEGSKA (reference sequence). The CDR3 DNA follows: TGCAGTGCTAGAGACAGGGACAGGGGTACCTACGAGCAGTACTTC. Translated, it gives CSARDRDRGTYEQYF.

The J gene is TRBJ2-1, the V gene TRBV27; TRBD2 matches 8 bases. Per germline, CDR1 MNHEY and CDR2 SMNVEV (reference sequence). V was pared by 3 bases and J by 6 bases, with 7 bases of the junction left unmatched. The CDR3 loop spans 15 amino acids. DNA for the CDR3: TGTGCCAGCAGTTTTTTCAGCGGGAGCGGCAATGAGCAGTTCTTC. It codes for CASSFFSGSGNEQFF.

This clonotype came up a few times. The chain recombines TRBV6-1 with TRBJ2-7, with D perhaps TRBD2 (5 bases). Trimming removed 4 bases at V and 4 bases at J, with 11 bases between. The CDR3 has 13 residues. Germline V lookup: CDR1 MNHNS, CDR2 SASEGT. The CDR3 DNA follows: TGTGCCAGCAGTGCCACACGGGGATACGAGCAGTACTTC. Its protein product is CASSATRGYEQYF.

The CDR3 bases are TGTGCCAGCAGTCTGGTCGCATCTTCGGCCCAGTACTTC. Encoded protein: CASSLVASSAQYF. V is TRBV27 and J is TRBJ2-5; D unclear. Between the trimmed V and J ends, which lost 5 bases and 9 bases, there was a span of 16 bases. CDR3 length: 13 amino acids. The germline gives CDR1 MNHEY, CDR2 SMNVEV (reference sequence).